Sequencing of this TCR beta chain was carried out in a study of blood T cell repertoires in COVID-19. Study overall: The origin of the acute and convalescent COVID-19 samples was the United States, Italy and Spain.

Seattle patient enrollment occurred during active infection, with longitudinal follow-up thereafter. There are 11 residues in the CDR3. V dropped 5 bases and J dropped 8; count of bases not matched to a gene: 5. Germline CDR1 reads SQVTM; CDR2 reads ANQGSEA. Original handling: Using reference gene primer amplification, nucleated cell counts were estimated. Some clones are missing from TCRdb's copy, which holds only in-frame ones; the method was immunoSEQ multiplex PCR. V and J calls and clone size come straight from that table; D and trimming were deduced from the DNA. The table includes approximately 290,000 clones, roughly 86% detected once.

The sample taken for sequencing was peripheral blood. This TCR came from a woman in her 30s with COVID-19, enrolled during active disease. The rearrangement links TRBV29-1 to TRBJ1-2; 7 bases agree with TRBD1. The CDR3 nucleotides read TGCAGCGTTCAGGGGGACGGCGGCTACACCTTC. Its protein is CSVQGDGGYTF.